A single sample gave rise to the 15 T cell receptor beta chains below, sequenced in a study of blood T cell repertoires in COVID-19. Assay used: immunoSEQ multiplex PCR; TCRdb lists only in-frame clones, some missing. The table includes around 87,000 clones, 75% to 90% detected once. The sequencing sample was made of peripheral blood. The receptor source for this set is a human donor with active COVID-19. The donor label of this sample is uncertain.

The CDR3 spells CASSDPGGGASRRQETQYF. The CDR3 nucleotides read TGCGCCAGCTCCGATCCTGGCGGGGGGGCAAGCCGAAGACAAGAGACCCAGTACTTC. This chain links TRBV10-2 with TRBJ2-5; 9 bases are shared with TRBD2. Per germline, CDR1 WSHSY and CDR2 SAAADI. This CDR3 region has 19 residues. J was trimmed by 2 bases and V by 8 bases; bases with no gene match: 21.

The chain joins TRBV5-6 to TRBJ2-3; 7 bases fit TRBD1. Trimming at V came to 1 base and at J to 6 bases, leaving 2 bases not matched to a gene. This CDR3 comprises 13 residues. The germline V gene encodes CDR1 SGHDT and CDR2 YYEEEE. CDR3 nucleotide sequence: TGTGCCAGCAGCTTGTTGACAGGGGATACGCAGTATTTT. It codes for CASSLLTGDTQYF.

The J gene is TRBJ2-3, the V gene TRBV5-1; possibly TRBD2 for D (5 bases). Germline V gene sequence: CDR1 SGHRS, CDR2 YFSETQ. With 2 bases removed from V and 6 bases from J, the gap between germline ends came to 16 bases. This CDR3 is built from 15 residues. This CDR3 is CASSLTRPGGDTQYF. The CDR3 nucleotides read TGCGCCAGCAGCTTAACGAGGCCCGGCGGGGATACGCAGTATTTT. The whole variable domain, remainder taken from reference TRBV5-1 and TRBJ2-3, is KAGVTQTPRYLIKTRGQQVTLSCSPISGHRSVSWYQQTPGQGLQFLFEYFSETQRNKGNFPGRFSGRQFSNSRSEMNVSTLELGDSALYLCASSLTRPGGDTQYFGPGTRLTVL.

The chain uses TRBV3-1 (or the pseudogene TRBV3-2) and TRBJ2-7; possible D gene TRBD2, 5 bases. The CDR3 length is 15 residues. Trimming left V 0 bases short and J 0 bases short, with 9 bases between. The germline V gene encodes CDR1 LGHDT and CDR2 YNNKEL (reference sequence). CDR3 DNA: TGTGCCAGCAGCCAAGACCCGGGGAGCTCCTACGAGCAGTACTTC. It translates to CASSQDPGSSYEQYF.

The chain links TRBV27 to TRBJ2-7; the match to TRBD2 covers 11 bases. The V and J ends lost 0 bases and 2 bases, in that order; junction bases with no gene match: 6. Germline CDR1 MNHEY, CDR2 SMNVEV (reference sequence). The CDR3 loop spans 17 amino acids. CDR3: CASSLSGLADVAYEQYF. The CDR3 coding sequence is TGTGCCAGCAGTTTATCGGGACTAGCGGACGTCGCCTACGAGCAGTACTTC.

The chain links TRBV19 to TRBJ1-2; D is ambiguous. Trimming pared 3 bases from V and 8 bases from J, leaving 16 bases between. In germline, CDR1 is LNHDA, CDR2 SQIVND (reference sequence). The CDR3 runs 14 residues. The CDR3 DNA reads as TGTGCCAGTAGTATTGGACGGAGGCTTGAAGGCTACACCTTC. This codes for CASSIGRRLEGYTF.

The chain carries TRBV9 and TRBJ1-1; 7 nucleotides align to TRBD1. The germline V gene has CDR1 SGDLS and CDR2 YYNGEE. CDR3 length: 14 amino acids. V shed 3 bases, J shed 5 bases, and the junction held 7 bases outside the gene matches. The CDR3 sequence is CASSATGAQTEAFF. CDR3 sequence (DNA): TGTGCCAGCAGCGCCACAGGGGCACAGACTGAAGCTTTCTTT.

The CDR3 DNA sequence: TGCGCCAGCAGCCTCGGGACAGTAACCTACGAGCAGTACTTC. Translated, it gives CASSLGTVTYEQYF. The chain combines TRBV4-1 with TRBJ2-7; 7 nucleotides match TRBD1. Germline CDR1 MGHRA, CDR2 YSYEKL. CDR3 length: 14 amino acids. The junction had 5 bases not matched to a gene; V was cut back by 4 bases and J by 2 bases.

The chain is built from TRBV14 and TRBJ1-2; D is uncertain. This CDR3 is 15 amino acids long. The V gene's germline CDR1 is SGHDN and CDR2 FVKESK. Trimming took off 1 base at V and 0 bases at J, with 9 bases between the two ends. The CDR3 sequence is CASSQGGGPNYGYTF. The CDR3 DNA reads as TGTGCCAGCAGCCAAGGCGGAGGCCCTAACTATGGCTACACCTTC.

This rearrangement joins TRBV10-3 to TRBJ2-1, with 8 positions matching TRBD2. J lost 6 bases, V lost 8 bases, and 9 bases had no gene match. The CDR3 runs to 14 residues. CDR1 ENHRY and CDR2 SYGVKD come from the germline V gene. The CDR3 DNA follows: TGTGCCATCTCGGCCGGGCTAGCGGGCAATGAGCAGTTCTTC. It is translated as CAISAGLAGNEQFF.

The genes are TRBV6-5 and TRBJ2-3; 7 bases map to TRBD1. Losses at the gene ends were 6 bases for V and 8 bases for J; bases not matched to a gene: 11. This CDR3 has 14 amino acids. The germline V gene has CDR1 MNHEY and CDR2 SVGAGI. CDR3 sequence: CASRPRQGQVTQYF. CDR3 in DNA: TGTGCCAGCAGGCCCAGACAGGGACAAGTTACGCAGTATTTT.

The V call is TRBV7-6, the J call TRBJ2-3; 7 nucleotides agree with TRBD2. The germline V gene encodes CDR1 SGHVS and CDR2 FNYEAQ. There are 15 residues in the CDR3. With 1 base clipped from V and 2 bases from J, the junction kept 3 bases outside the gene matches. The CDR3 sequence is CASSLDGGNTDTQYF. The CDR3 DNA reads as TGTGCCAGCAGCTTAGACGGGGGGAACACAGATACGCAGTATTTT.

The chain is built from TRBV14 and TRBJ2-3; D gene uncertain. Per germline, CDR1 SGHDN and CDR2 FVKESK. V lost 0 bases and J lost 1, with 14 bases in between. The CDR3 is 17 residues long. CDR3 sequence reads: CASSQDVEPYRTDTQYF. The CDR3 DNA reads as TGTGCCAGCAGCCAAGATGTAGAGCCTTACCGCACAGATACGCAGTATTTT.

This sequence joins TRBV25-1 and TRBJ1-1, with no clear D. The CDR3 contains 15 residues. Between the trimmed V and J ends, which lost 10 bases and 4 bases, there was a span of 22 bases. In germline, CDR1 is MGHDK, CDR2 SYGVNS. The CDR3 sequence: CATTFGSLAGTEAFF. CDR3 bases: TGTGCCACCACATTTGGCTCTTTGGCAGGCACTGAAGCTTTCTTT.

This clone occurred a few times. The chain has TRBV7-9 and TRBJ1-1; a possible D gene is TRBD1 (5 bases). Deletions cut 4 bases from V and 0 bases from J, with 12 bases between. Per the germline V gene, CDR1 is SEHNR and CDR2 is FQNEAQ (reference sequence). The CDR3 covers 15 residues. CDR3 amino acids: CASSYGTLLNTEAFF. The CDR3 DNA follows: TGTGCCAGCAGCTATGGGACTCTATTGAACACTGAAGCTTTCTTT.